This T cell receptor (beta chain) was sequenced during a study of cytomegalovirus exposure and HLA in healthy donors. Study-wide background: Early on, a data release was issued that held some 85 million unique TCRs from HLA-typed donors. Regarding the study as a whole: Some V segments could not be told apart, so they were left out, TRBV6-2 and TRBV6-3 among them. As confirmed in vitro, a few CMV-associated chains were specific for CMV antigens. Sequencing likely produced, as an artifact, a cluster of highly shared sequence variants.

PCR employed 60 Vbeta and 13 Jbeta primers. Only in-frame clones appear in the TCRdb table, and some are missing; sequencing was by immunoSEQ multiplex PCR. The profile shows more than 130,000 clones, about 75% of them singletons. Germline V CDR1 and CDR2: SNHLY, FYNNEI. Trimming left V 6 bases short and J 5 bases short, with 13 bases between. This CDR3 is built from 14 residues. Comment on this clone: The target antigen is unknown.

This receptor was identified in a man aged 18 to 30 in good health and CMV-seronegative. The V and J genes are TRBV2 and TRBJ2-2, with D tentatively TRBD2 (6 bases). Input material: PBMCs. In nucleotides, the CDR3 is TGTGCCAGCAGCGTCATTCGGGAGACCGGGGAGCTGTTTTTT. Its translation: CASSVIRETGELFF.